This T cell receptor beta chain derives from a study of CD8+CD57+ T cells in acquired aplastic anemia. The germline V gene encodes CDR1 SGHNT and CDR2 YYREEE (reference sequence). The CDR3 is 15 residues long. V was pared by 3 bases and J by 8 bases, with 18 bases between. Before being chosen for sequencing, patients had shown CD8+CD57+ cell expansion by flow cytometry. Patients uniformly had severe acquired aplastic anemia. Blood sampling was performed on the patients, and none of them had received therapy by then. The use of genomic DNA as template underpinned the TCR beta VDJ and CDR3 profiling. TCRdb re-called the reads with MiXCR, one entry per CDR3 protein. Among some 180,000 distinct CDR3 sequences listed, roughly three fifths were seen once. This clonotype has at least ten counts.

V gene TRBV5-4 combines with J gene TRBJ2-1; no reliable D call. The sample was sorted CD4+, CD8+, or CD8+CD57+ T cells (not recorded which) from PBMCs. The TCR was taken from a human donor with aplastic anemia. CDR3 DNA sequence: TGTGCCAGCAGCTCCCCGGGCTTCCCCCCGGATGAGCAGTTCTTC. The encoded protein is CASSSPGFPPDEQFF.